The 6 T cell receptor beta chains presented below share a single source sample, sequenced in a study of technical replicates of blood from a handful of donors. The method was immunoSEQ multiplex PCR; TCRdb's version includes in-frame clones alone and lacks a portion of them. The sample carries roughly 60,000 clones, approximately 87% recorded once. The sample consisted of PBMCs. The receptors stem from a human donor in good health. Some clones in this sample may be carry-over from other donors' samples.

CDR3 region: CASSLAGGRTGELFF. Here the CDR3 DNA reads TGCGCCAGCTCACTAGCGGGAGGTCGCACCGGGGAGCTGTTTTTT. This chain links TRBV5-1 with TRBJ2-2; 12 bases fit TRBD2. The CDR3 runs 15 residues. V gave up 7 bases and J gave up 4 bases; unmatched junction bases: 5. The germline V gene has CDR1 SGHRS and CDR2 YFSETQ.

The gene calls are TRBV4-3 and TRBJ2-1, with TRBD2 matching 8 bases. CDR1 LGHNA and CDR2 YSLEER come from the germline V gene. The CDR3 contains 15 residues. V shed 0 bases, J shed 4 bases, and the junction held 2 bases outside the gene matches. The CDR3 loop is CASSQEAGAYNEQFF. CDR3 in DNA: TGCGCCAGCAGCCAAGAAGCGGGAGCTTACAATGAGCAGTTCTTC.

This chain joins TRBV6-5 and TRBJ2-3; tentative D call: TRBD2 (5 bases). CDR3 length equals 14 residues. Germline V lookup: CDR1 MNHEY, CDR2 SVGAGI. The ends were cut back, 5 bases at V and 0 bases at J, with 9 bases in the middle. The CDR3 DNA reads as TGTGCCAGCAGTACACGGACTAGCACAGATACGCAGTATTTT. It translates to CASSTRTSTDTQYF.

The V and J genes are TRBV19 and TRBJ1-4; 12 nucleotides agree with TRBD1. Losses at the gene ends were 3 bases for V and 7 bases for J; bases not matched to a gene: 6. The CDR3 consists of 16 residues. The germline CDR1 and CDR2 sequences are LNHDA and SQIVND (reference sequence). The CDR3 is CASSMGDRGRAEKLFF. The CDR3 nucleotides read TGTGCCAGTAGTATGGGGGACAGGGGGCGGGCTGAAAAACTGTTTTTT. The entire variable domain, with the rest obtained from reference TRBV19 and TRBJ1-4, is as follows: DGGITQSPKYLFRKEGQNVTLSCEQNLNHDAMYWYRQDPGQGLRLIYYSQIVNDFQKGDIAEGYSVSREKKESFPLTVTSAQKNPTAFYLCASSMGDRGRAEKLFFGSGTQLSVL.

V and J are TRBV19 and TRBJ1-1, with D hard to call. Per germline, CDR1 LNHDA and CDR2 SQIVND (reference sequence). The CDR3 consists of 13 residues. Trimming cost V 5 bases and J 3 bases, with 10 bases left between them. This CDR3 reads CASSWSRDTEAFF. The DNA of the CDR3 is TGTGCCAGTAGTTGGAGTCGGGACACTGAAGCTTTCTTT.

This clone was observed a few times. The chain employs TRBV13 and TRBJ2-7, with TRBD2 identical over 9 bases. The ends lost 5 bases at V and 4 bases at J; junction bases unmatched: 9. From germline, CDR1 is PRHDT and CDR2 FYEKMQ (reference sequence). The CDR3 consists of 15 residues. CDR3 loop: CASSPYSGGSYEQYF. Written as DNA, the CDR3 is TGTGCCAGCAGCCCTTACAGCGGGGGGTCTTACGAGCAGTACTTC.